This TCR beta chain stems from a study of technical replicates of blood from a handful of donors. The germline V gene encodes CDR1 SGHAT and CDR2 FQNNGV. V shed 1 base and J 6 bases; nucleotides not matched to a gene: 3. The CDR3 loop spans 14 amino acids. The repertoire was sequenced with immunoSEQ multiplex PCR; TCRdb's copy has only in-frame clones and lacks some. The sample includes about 12,000 clones, over 85% of them seen just once. This receptor was identified in a human donor in good health. The sequencing input was PBMCs. The chain uses TRBV11-2 and TRBJ1-5; 7 bases are a match to TRBD1. CDR3 amino acids: CASSLGTGGQPQHF. The CDR3 DNA reads as TGTGCCAGCAGCTTAGGGACAGGCGGTCAGCCCCAGCATTTT.